This T cell receptor (beta chain) was captured in a study of T cell responses to AZD1222 COVID-19 vaccine. Study results and limitations: Clonal diversity was possibly underestimated, and the donors were mostly white British, with more females.

Sequencing used immunoSEQ multiplex PCR; TCRdb keeps in-frame clones, though not all of them. This table has more than 70,000 clones, about 90% appearing once. Germline CDR1 is LNHDA and CDR2 is SQIVND (reference sequence). CDR3 length equals 15 residues. With V trimmed by 2 bases and J by 6 bases, 6 bases remained unmatched. With regard to this clone: What it binds is not known.

This sequence originates from an adult who received the AZD1222 COVID-19 vaccine. The rearrangement uses TRBV19 and TRBJ1-1; the match to TRBD1 covers 10 bases. This specimen was peripheral blood, taken 28 days after the second AZD1222 dose. The CDR3 DNA follows: TGTGCCAGTAGTATACGCCGCGACAGGGGGCCTGAAGCTTTCTTT. Translation gives CASSIRRDRGPEAFF.